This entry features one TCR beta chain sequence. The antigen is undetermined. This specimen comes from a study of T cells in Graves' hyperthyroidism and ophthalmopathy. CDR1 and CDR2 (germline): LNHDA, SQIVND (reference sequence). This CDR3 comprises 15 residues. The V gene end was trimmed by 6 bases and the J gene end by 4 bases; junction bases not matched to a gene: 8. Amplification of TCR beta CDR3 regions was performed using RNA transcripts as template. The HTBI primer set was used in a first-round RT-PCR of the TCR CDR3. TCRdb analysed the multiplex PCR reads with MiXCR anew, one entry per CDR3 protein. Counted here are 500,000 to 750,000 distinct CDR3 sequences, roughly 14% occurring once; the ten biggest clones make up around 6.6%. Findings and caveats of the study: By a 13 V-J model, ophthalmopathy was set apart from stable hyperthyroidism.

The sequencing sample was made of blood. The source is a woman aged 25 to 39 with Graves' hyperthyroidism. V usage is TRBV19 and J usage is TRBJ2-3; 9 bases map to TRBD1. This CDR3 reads CASSRTGATPDTQYF. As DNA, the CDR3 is TGTGCCAGTAGCCGGACAGGGGCCACACCAGATACGCAGTATTTT.